This paragraph covers one T cell receptor (beta chain) sequence. The antigen is not known. This specimen comes from a study of shared clonotypes between healthy human individuals. Study-level findings and limits: The expectation was that sequencing depth would affect clonotype sharing among donors.

Measured with immunoSEQ multiplex PCR; TCRdb has only the in-frame clones, and not every one. The table shows 2 million to 3 million clones, with approximately 93% occurring only once. Trimming left V 6 bases short and J 5 bases short, with 8 bases between. The CDR3 runs to 11 residues. Germline V gene sequence: CDR1 ENHRY, CDR2 SYGVKD. This clonotype was obtained from a man between 18 and 35 years old in good health. Some clones in this sample may be carry-over from other donors' samples. Sequencing used naive CD4+ T cells from PBMCs. Noted subset: CD45RA+ positively selected. V usage is TRBV10-3 and J usage is TRBJ2-7; D not certain. The CDR3 sequence: CAISPSHEQYF. The CDR3 region has the DNA TGTGCCATCAGCCCTTCCCACGAGCAGTACTTC.